Listed below are T cell receptor beta chains from one sample, sequenced in a study of blood T cells in healthy people across ages. MiXCR was run by TCRdb on the 5' RACE reads, yielding one entry per CDR3 protein. The sample contains roughly 900,000 distinct CDR3 sequences, around 30% of which appear only once. The sequencing input was blood. These receptors were collected from a woman older than 75 in good health. Each CDR3 is given with its conserved first and last residue. Fields, in order: J gene, clone size, D gene, V gene, CDR3 protein, CDR3 DNA. D genes are given only for firm matches. Size tells how often a clone was seen (once, few, many) or the class of an expanded clone, and some rows leave it out.

J: TRBJ2-1; size: .; D: .; V: TRBV5-5; CDR3: CASSLGGGAPYNEQFF; DNA: TGTGCCAGCAGCTTGGGAGGGGGGGCCCCCTACAATGAGCAGTTCTTC
J: TRBJ2-1; size: many; D: .; V: TRBV4-3; CDR3: CASSQEGGGFFNEQFF; DNA: TGCGCCAGCAGCCAAGAAGGTGGGGGCTTTTTCAATGAGCAGTTCTTC
J: TRBJ2-1; size: many; D: .; V: TRBV6-1; CDR3: CASTRGGDYNEQFF; DNA: TGTGCCAGCACCAGAGGGGGGGATTACAATGAGCAGTTCTTC
J: TRBJ1-6; size: many; D: .; V: TRBV14; CDR3: CASSPGRQLTLHF; DNA: TGTGCCAGCAGCCCCGGACGGCAATTAACCCTCCACTTT
J: TRBJ2-5; size: .; D: TRBD1; V: TRBV3-1; CDR3: CASSRRTGTETQYF; DNA: TGTGCCAGCAGCCGGCGGACAGGGACAGAGACCCAGTACTTC
J: TRBJ2-5; size: many; D: .; V: TRBV7-2; CDR3: CASSFGSGQETQYF; DNA: TGTGCCAGCAGCTTTGGTAGCGGACAAGAGACCCAGTACTTC
J: TRBJ1-1; size: many; D: .; V: TRBV20-1; CDR3: CSATVNTEAFF; DNA: TGCAGTGCTACTGTGAACACTGAAGCTTTCTTT
J: TRBJ2-3; size: many; D: .; V: TRBV18; CDR3: CASSPYTDTQYF; DNA: TGTGCCAGCAGCCCCTACACAGATACGCAGTATTTT
J: TRBJ1-1; size: .; D: TRBD1; V: TRBV11-2; CDR3: CASSWTKPDRAATEAFF; DNA: TGTGCCAGCAGCTGGACGAAACCTGACAGGGCGGCCACTGAAGCTTTCTTT
J: TRBJ2-7; size: .; D: TRBD2; V: TRBV28; CDR3: CASSLMRREGEQYF; DNA: TGTGCCAGCAGTTTAATGAGGCGGGAGGGCGAGCAGTACTTC
J: TRBJ2-7; size: many; D: .; V: TRBV7-9; CDR3: CASSPVGRGPFSLGYEQYF; DNA: TGTGCCAGCAGCCCAGTTGGGCGGGGGCCCTTTTCTCTGGGCTACGAGCAGTACTTC
J: TRBJ1-6; size: .; D: .; V: TRBV6-2/TRBV6-3; CDR3: CASSPPGTTNSPLHF; DNA: TGTGCTAGCAGTCCCCCGGGGACAACGAATTCACCCCTCCACTTT
J: TRBJ2-5; size: once; D: TRBD2; V: TRBV7-2; CDR3: CASSLASGGMRETQYF; DNA: TGTGCCAGCAGCTTGGCCAGCGGGGGTATGAGAGAGACCCAGTACTTC
J: TRBJ2-4; size: many; D: .; V: TRBV6-2/TRBV6-3; CDR3: CASSRGGGAKNIQYF; DNA: TGTGCCAGCAGCCGGGGCGGCGGAGCCAAAAACATTCAGTACTTC
J: TRBJ2-6; size: .; D: TRBD1; V: TRBV12-3/TRBV12-4; CDR3: CASSRKGTQGALGGANVLTF; DNA: TGTGCCAGCAGTCGAAAGGGGACGCAGGGGGCATTAGGTGGGGCCAACGTCCTGACTTTC
J: TRBJ1-1; size: few; D: TRBD1; V: TRBV10-3; CDR3: CAISGPGQGLPTNTEAFF; DNA: TGTGCCATCAGTGGGCCGGGACAGGGCCTTCCTACGAACACTGAAGCTTTCTTT
J: TRBJ1-2; size: once; D: TRBD1; V: TRBV20-1; CDR3: CSARGSETGGFGHTF; DNA: TGCAGTGCCCGAGGATCCGAGACAGGGGGCTTTGGCCACACCTTC
J: TRBJ2-3; size: many; D: TRBD2; V: TRBV6-2/TRBV6-3; CDR3: CASTTLAGGTDTQYF; DNA: TGTGCCAGCACCACCCTAGCGGGAGGCACAGATACGCAGTATTTT
J: TRBJ2-7; size: many; D: TRBD1; V: TRBV7-2; CDR3: CASSSRTGPTYEQYF; DNA: TGTGCCAGCAGCTCCAGGACAGGGCCAACCTACGAGCAGTACTTC
J: TRBJ1-2; size: few; D: .; V: TRBV7-2; CDR3: CASSLKYRQVDGYTF; DNA: TGTGCCAGCAGCTTAAAATACCGGCAGGTAGATGGCTACACCTTC
J: TRBJ2-1; size: many; D: TRBD2; V: TRBV5-1; CDR3: CASSLDGGGHNEQFF; DNA: TGCGCCAGCAGCTTGGATGGCGGGGGGCACAATGAGCAGTTCTTC
J: TRBJ2-7; size: .; D: .; V: TRBV20-1; CDR3: CSARVARTTLSYNEQYF; DNA: TGCAGTGCTAGAGTAGCCAGGACTACCCTCTCCTACAATGAGCAGTACTTC
J: TRBJ1-2; size: .; D: TRBD1; V: TRBV2; CDR3: CASRQGYYGYTF; DNA: TGTGCCAGCAGACAGGGGTACTATGGCTACACCTTC
J: TRBJ1-1; size: .; D: .; V: TRBV28; CDR3: CASSLYQTRSTEAFF; DNA: TGTGCCAGCAGTTTATACCAGACCCGGAGTACTGAAGCTTTCTTT
J: TRBJ2-3; size: many; D: TRBD2; V: TRBV20-1; CDR3: CSARLAGVTDTQYF; DNA: TGCAGTGCTAGACTAGCGGGGGTCACAGATACGCAGTATTTT
J: TRBJ1-2; size: .; D: .; V: TRBV30; CDR3: CAWTGEDYGCTF; DNA: TGTGCCTGGACAGGGGAAGACTATGGCTGCACCTTC
J: TRBJ2-7; size: .; D: TRBD2; V: TRBV7-2; CDR3: CASSLVRGGEAQYF; DNA: TGTGCCAGCAGCTTAGTCCGGGGGGGGGAGGCCCAGTACTTC
J: TRBJ1-1; size: .; D: .; V: TRBV2; CDR3: CASSEGCSEAFF; DNA: TGTGCCAGCAGCGAGGGATGTTCTGAAGCTTTCTTT
J: TRBJ1-1; size: .; D: .; V: TRBV30; CDR3: CAYGAAGLAFF; DNA: TGTGCCTATGGAGCGGCGGGTCTCGCTTTCTTT
J: TRBJ2-1; size: .; D: .; V: TRBV4-3; CDR3: CASSQERRGEQFF; DNA: TGCGCCAGCAGCCAAGAAAGGCGGGGTGAGCAGTTCTTC
J: TRBJ2-5; size: many; D: .; V: TRBV7-2; CDR3: CASSLGAKQETQYF; DNA: TGTGCCAGCAGCTTAGGGGCAAAGCAAGAGACCCAGTACTTC
J: TRBJ1-2; size: many; D: .; V: TRBV5-1; CDR3: CASSWYGQDYGYTF; DNA: TGCGCCAGCAGCTGGTATGGTCAAGATTATGGCTACACCTTC
J: TRBJ1-4; size: .; D: .; V: TRBV7-9; CDR3: CASKLNTGTSEKLFF; DNA: TGTGCCAGCAAGCTTAACACAGGGACTAGTGAAAAACTGTTTTTT
J: TRBJ2-3; size: .; D: .; V: TRBV12-3/TRBV12-4; CDR3: CASSLVGRGERADVQYF; DNA: TGTGCCAGCAGTTTAGTAGGAAGAGGAGAGAGGGCTGATGTGCAGTATTTT
J: TRBJ2-1; size: .; D: .; V: TRBV20-1; CDR3: CSARVHSRNEQFF; DNA: TGCAGTGCTAGAGTTCATAGCAGAAATGAGCAGTTCTTC
J: TRBJ1-2; size: many; D: .; V: TRBV7-2; CDR3: CASSSQGVRGGYTF; DNA: TGTGCCAGCAGCTCCCAGGGTGTTCGGGGAGGCTACACCTTC
J: TRBJ1-6; size: .; D: TRBD1; V: TRBV6-2/TRBV6-3; CDR3: CASSYTDRGQSPLHF; DNA: TGTGCCAGCAGTTACACAGACAGGGGCCAATCACCCCTCCACTTT
J: TRBJ2-7; size: .; D: .; V: TRBV2; CDR3: CASKGRGHSYEQYF; DNA: TGTGCCAGCAAGGGACGAGGACACTCCTACGAGCAGTACTTC